The present T cell receptor (beta chain) was sequenced within a study of blood T cell repertoires in COVID-19. Study-level background: Researchers got acute and convalescent COVID-19 samples from the United States, Italy and Spain. T cells, B-cell-depleted T cells, or PBMCs supplied cDNA or gDNA.

V was trimmed by 4 bases and J by 3 bases, leaving 16 bases between them. Germline V gene lookup returns CDR1 SGDLS and CDR2 YYNGEE. This CDR3 comprises 15 residues. Source study methods: Amplification of reference gene primers was used by the study to estimate nucleated cell counts. Libraries were prepared by immunoSEQ multiplex PCR; TCRdb keeps only in-frame clonotypes and omits some of them. V, J and clone size derive from that table, while D and trimming were established from the DNA sequence. The sample gives about 120,000 clones, about nine tenths of which show up once; about 3.5% is in the top ten.

Sequenced: peripheral blood. The rearrangement uses TRBV9 and TRBJ1-1, with D possibly being TRBD1 (5 bases). This sequence was found in a man aged 50 to 60 with active COVID-19. The CDR3 here is CASSLGGGSDTEAFF. CDR3 nucleotide sequence: TGTGCCAGCAGCCTAGGTGGGGGGTCGGACACTGAAGCTTTCTTT.